Listed here are 7 T cell receptor beta chains from one sample, sequenced in a study of T cells after yellow fever vaccination. TCRdb used MiXCR to reprocess the 5' RACE reads, holding one entry per CDR3 protein. The sample shows under 350,000 distinct CDR3 sequences, 4.1% of them seen only once. The specimen was PBMCs, collected 5 days after the yellow fever booster vaccination. These receptor sequences come from a man younger than 35 who received the YFV17D yellow fever vaccine.

This clonotype has more than one count but fewer than ten. The rearrangement uses TRBV20-1 and TRBJ1-5; D might be TRBD1 (5 bases). This CDR3 region has 12 residues. Per the germline V gene, CDR1 is DFQATT and CDR2 is SNEGSKA (reference sequence). V was cut by 6 bases and J by 3 bases, with 9 bases left in between. The CDR3, as DNA: TGCAGTGCAGGGACGGTCAATCAGCCCCAGCATTTT. Residues: CSAGTVNQPQHF.

This clonotype has a handful of counts. The V and J genes are TRBV15 and TRBJ2-2; D is uncertain. The CDR3 contains 14 residues. CDR1 LNHNV and CDR2 YYDKDF come from the germline V gene (reference sequence). V dropped 1 base and J dropped 0 bases, with 3 bases sitting between them. Here the CDR3 reads CATSRVPNTGELFF. The CDR3 DNA sequence: TGTGCCACCAGCAGAGTCCCGAACACCGGGGAGCTGTTTTTT.

V gene TRBV18 combines with J gene TRBJ1-5; D is undetermined. The V end was cut by 2 bases, the J end by 4 bases, with 12 bases between. CDR3 length equals 15 residues. Germline loops: CDR1 KGHSH, CDR2 LQKENI. The CDR3 bases are TGTGCCAGCTCACCATCCAGTTCCTGGAATCAGCCCCAGCATTTT. Residues: CASSPSSSWNQPQHF.

This clonotype was observed a handful of times. The chain has TRBV6-2 or TRBV6-3 and TRBJ2-3; D remains ambiguous. V lost 7 bases and J lost 4, with 12 bases in between. The CDR3 contains 13 residues. Germline loops: CDR1 MNHEY, CDR2 SVGEGT. CDR3 DNA sequence: TGTGCCAGCACCTCGGACGGCTCAGATACGCAGTATTTT. Translating it yields CASTSDGSDTQYF.

Worth noting for this clonotype: This may come from a read error, since a much larger clone is one base off. The V call is TRBV12-3 or TRBV12-4, the J call TRBJ1-5; D is unclear. V was pared by 3 bases and J by 0 bases, with 3 bases between. The CDR3 runs to 13 residues. CDR3 DNA sequence: TGTGCCAGCAGTTTGAGTAGCAATCAGCCCCAGCATTTT. Translation: CASSLSSNQPQHF.

This clonotype showed up just a few times. V usage is TRBV12-3 or TRBV12-4 and J usage is TRBJ2-3; D is unresolved. The CDR3 runs 13 residues. The germline V and J ends were trimmed by 5 bases and 6 bases, with 12 bases remaining between them. CDR3: CASSPMSLDTQYF. The CDR3 DNA sequence: TGTGCCAGCAGTCCGATGTCCTTGGATACGCAGTATTTT.

This clonotype was detected many times. The chain recombines TRBV6-1 with TRBJ2-5, with 10 bases aligning to TRBD2. The ends lost 2 bases at V and 6 bases at J; junction bases unmatched: 3. The CDR3 totals 14 residues. Germline CDR1 MNHNS, CDR2 SASEGT. The CDR3 spells CASSEQAGGKTQYF. CDR3 sequence (DNA): TGTGCCAGCAGTGAACAAGCGGGGGGGAAGACCCAGTACTTC.